Listed below are T cell receptor beta chains from one sample, sequenced in a study of blood T cell repertoires in COVID-19. Clones were sequenced by immunoSEQ multiplex PCR, and TCRdb holds only the in-frame ones, with some missing. The sample shows about 58,000 clones, 90% of them seen only once. Sequencing used peripheral blood. These receptors were taken from a man aged 60 to 69 with active COVID-19. Each CDR3 is given with its conserved first and last residue.

j_call: TRBJ1-1; v_call: TRBV3-1/TRBV3-2; cdr3_aa: CASSPFEGGVTEAFF
j_call: TRBJ1-5; v_call: TRBV28; cdr3_aa: CASRSGTGGYQPQHF
j_call: TRBJ2-7; v_call: TRBV5-1; cdr3_aa: CASSGTGQGFSEQYF
j_call: TRBJ2-6; v_call: TRBV5-1; cdr3_aa: CASSPTRNSGANVLTF
j_call: TRBJ2-7; v_call: TRBV5-1; cdr3_aa: CATRQGIDGLVGYEQYF
j_call: TRBJ2-5; v_call: TRBV6-5; cdr3_aa: CASDDGEYQETQYF
j_call: TRBJ1-4; v_call: TRBV28; cdr3_aa: CASSPGAVGEKLFF
j_call: TRBJ1-6; v_call: TRBV27; cdr3_aa: CASSADRANSPLHF
j_call: TRBJ2-5; v_call: TRBV5-6; cdr3_aa: CASSLGRGQETQYF
j_call: TRBJ1-6; v_call: TRBV2; cdr3_aa: CASRGGDWAPLHF
j_call: TRBJ2-5; v_call: TRBV19; cdr3_aa: CASSQAPPLGTQYF
j_call: TRBJ1-2; v_call: TRBV28; cdr3_aa: CASSQLYYRDGYGYTF
j_call: TRBJ2-1; v_call: TRBV4-2; cdr3_aa: CASSPLLAGGPSEQFF
j_call: TRBJ2-7; v_call: TRBV9; cdr3_aa: CASSVGRGTSDEQYF
j_call: TRBJ2-7; v_call: TRBV6-5; cdr3_aa: CASSTGQGAYEQYF
j_call: TRBJ1-4; v_call: TRBV4-2; cdr3_aa: CASSQERQGVVNEKLFF